Sequencing of this TCR beta chain was carried out in a study of blood T cell repertoires in COVID-19. Data came from immunoSEQ multiplex PCR; TCRdb stores just in-frame clones and leaves some out. This table holds about 100,000 clones, about 90% found once. The CDR3 runs to 17 residues. Germline V CDR1 and CDR2: SGHRS, YFSETQ. V shed 4 bases and J shed 0 bases, with 14 bases lying between them. This chain uses TRBV5-1 with TRBJ2-6, with D possibly matching TRBD1 (6 bases). The sequence derives from a man aged 30 to 39 in a cohort sampled during active COVID-19. Material for sequencing was peripheral blood. CDR3 sequence: CASSPTGSRSGANVLTF. Written as DNA, the CDR3 is TGCGCCAGCAGCCCGACAGGAAGCCGCTCTGGGGCCAACGTCCTGACTTTC. The full variable domain, in which reference TRBV5-1 and TRBJ2-6 provide the parts outside the CDR3, is KAGVTQTPRYLIKTRGQQVTLSCSPISGHRSVSWYQQTPGQGLQFLFEYFSETQRNKGNFPGRFSGRQFSNSRSEMNVSTLELGDSALYLCASSPTGSRSGANVLTFGAGSRLTVL.